These T cell receptor beta chains were read from a single sample in a study of blood T cell repertoires in COVID-19. Produced via immunoSEQ multiplex PCR; TCRdb's table is partial and in-frame only. The sample has roughly 90,000 clones, around 85% seen once. The source material was peripheral blood. All receptors come from a man aged 50-59 years with acute or convalescent COVID-19. CDR3s include the opening cysteine and the closing phenylalanine or tryptophan. The order of the fields is V gene, D gene, J gene, clone size, CDR3 length, CDR3 DNA, CDR3 protein. A D gene is named only where the DNA matches it firmly. Only part of the rows carry a size: once, few, many, or a class if the clone is expanded.

>TRBV12-3/TRBV12-4|-|TRBJ2-7|few|13
TGTGCCAGCAGTCCACGACAGGGAGGAGGGCAGTACTTC
CASSPRQGGGQYF
>TRBV12-3/TRBV12-4|-|TRBJ2-7|-|11
TGTGCCAGCAGTTTTGTTACATGGCAGTACTTC
CASSFVTWQYF
>TRBV6-5|-|TRBJ1-1|-|14
TGTGCCAGCAGTTCCCCGACACGGAACACTGAAGCTTTCTTT
CASSSPTRNTEAFF
>TRBV7-7|-|TRBJ2-2|few|15
TGTGCCAGCAGCCCCGGGGGGCGTAACACCGGGGAGCTGTTTTTT
CASSPGGRNTGELFF
>TRBV3-1/TRBV3-2|TRBD1|TRBJ1-5|-|13
TGTGCCAGCAGCCAAACAGGGGATCAGCCCCAGCATTTT
CASSQTGDQPQHF
>TRBV11-2|-|TRBJ1-4|-|15
TGTGCCAGCAGCTTTTCAGTCCCCACTAATGAAAAACTGTTTTTT
CASSFSVPTNEKLFF
>TRBV5-1|-|TRBJ1-1|once|14
TGCGCCAGCAGCTTTACAGGGTTCAACACTGAAGCTTTCTTT
CASSFTGFNTEAFF
>TRBV27|-|TRBJ1-2|-|15
TGTGCCAGCAGCCCCCAGTGGGGGGCTAACTATGGCTACACCTTC
CASSPQWGANYGYTF
>TRBV6-5|TRBD1|TRBJ2-7|few|15
TGTGCCAGCACCGAGGCAGGGGGCAGAACCTACGAGCAGTACTTC
CASTEAGGRTYEQYF
>TRBV7-2|TRBD1|TRBJ2-4|-|15
TGTGCCAGCAGTTCGACAGGGGTCGCCAAAAACATTCAGTACTTC
CASSSTGVAKNIQYF
>TRBV19|TRBD1|TRBJ2-2|-|15
TGTGCCAGTAGTCCCCAGGGGGTGAACACCGGGGAGCTGTTTTTT
CASSPQGVNTGELFF